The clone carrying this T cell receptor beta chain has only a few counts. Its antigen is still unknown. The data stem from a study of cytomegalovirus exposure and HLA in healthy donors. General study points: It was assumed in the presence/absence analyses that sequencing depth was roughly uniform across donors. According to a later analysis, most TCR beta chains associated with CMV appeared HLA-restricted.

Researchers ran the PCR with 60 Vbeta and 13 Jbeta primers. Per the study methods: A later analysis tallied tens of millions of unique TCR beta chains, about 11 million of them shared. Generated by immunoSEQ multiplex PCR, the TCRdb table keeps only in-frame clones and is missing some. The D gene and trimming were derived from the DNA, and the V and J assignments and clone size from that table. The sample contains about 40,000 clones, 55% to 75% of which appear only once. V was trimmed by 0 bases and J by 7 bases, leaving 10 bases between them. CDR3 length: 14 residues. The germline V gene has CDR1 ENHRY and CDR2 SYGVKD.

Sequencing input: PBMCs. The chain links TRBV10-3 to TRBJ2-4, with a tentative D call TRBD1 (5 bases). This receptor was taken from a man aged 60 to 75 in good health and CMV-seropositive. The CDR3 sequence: CAISESKGNNIQYF. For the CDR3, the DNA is TGTGCCATCAGTGAGTCGAAGGGGAACAACATTCAGTACTTC.